The 26 T cell receptor beta chains in this list originate from one sample, sequenced in a study of cytomegalovirus exposure and HLA in healthy donors. The PCR employed 60 Vbeta primers together with 13 Jbeta primers. The data were produced by immunoSEQ multiplex PCR, yet TCRdb's version contains in-frame clones alone and is incomplete. The sample lists roughly 120,000 clones, 75% to 85% occurring once. The sequenced sample consisted of PBMCs. These TCRs come from a male donor in good health and CMV-seropositive.

The chain employs TRBV23-1 and TRBJ2-3; 9 nucleotides agree with TRBD2. Being an ORF, TRBV23-1 has a function that is uncertain. This CDR3 spans 19 amino acids. J lost 6 bases, V lost 7 bases, and 23 bases had no gene match. The CDR3 bases are TGCGCCAGCACCGAAAGGAACGGAGGTGGCGGGAGGGACCTTGATACGCAGTATTTT. Its protein product is CASTERNGGGGRDLDTQYF.

The chain has TRBV7-9 and TRBJ1-3; no firm D call. The ends were cut back, 6 bases at V and 9 bases at J, with 9 bases in the middle. The CDR3 spans 11 residues. The V gene's germline CDR1 is SEHNR and CDR2 FQNEAQ (reference sequence). The DNA of the CDR3 is TGTGCCAGCAGTCCTATCGGCACCATATATTTT. Translated: CASSPIGTIYF.

The CDR3 DNA follows: TGTGCCGCGTCGCCGGGTCAGGGGTGGCAGTACTTC. Translated: CAASPGQGWQYF. The chain combines TRBV19 with TRBJ2-7, with D possibly being TRBD1 (6 bases). Germline V lookup: CDR1 LNHDA, CDR2 SQIVND (reference sequence). Between the trimmed V and J ends, which lost 11 bases and 9 bases, there was a span of 20 bases. The CDR3 contains 12 residues.

The V gene is TRBV10-3, the J gene TRBJ2-7; D might be TRBD1 (5 bases). The CDR3 is 15 amino acids. CDR1 is ENHRY, CDR2 SYGVKD, per germline. V lost 0 bases to trimming and J lost 5 bases, with 14 bases between them. The CDR3 DNA sequence: TGTGCCATCAGTGAGTCCCCAGGGCGGCAACACGAGCAGTACTTC. This gives the protein CAISESPGRQHEQYF.

The chain employs TRBV5-1 and TRBJ1-1; D is perhaps TRBD1 (5 bases). Trimming pared 0 bases from V and 1 base from J, leaving 10 bases between. Per germline, CDR1 SGHRS and CDR2 YFSETQ. This CDR3 is 15 amino acids long. The chain's CDR3 is CASSLVQGGNTEAFF. CDR3 coding DNA: TGCGCCAGCAGCTTGGTCCAGGGCGGGAACACTGAAGCTTTCTTT. Full variable domain (remainder filled in from reference TRBV5-1 and TRBJ1-1): KAGVTQTPRYLIKTRGQQVTLSCSPISGHRSVSWYQQTPGQGLQFLFEYFSETQRNKGNFPGRFSGRQFSNSRSEMNVSTLELGDSALYLCASSLVQGGNTEAFFGQGTRLTVV.

The gene calls are TRBV29-1 and TRBJ1-3; 7 bases agree with TRBD1. This CDR3 has 15 residues. Germline CDR1 is SQVTM and CDR2 is ANQGSEA. Trimming removed 6 bases from V and 0 bases from J; junction bases left unmatched: 8. CDR3 amino acids: CSVETGPISGNTIYF. The DNA of the CDR3 is TGCAGCGTAGAGACAGGGCCGATCTCTGGAAACACCATATATTTT.

This chain links TRBV19 with TRBJ1-1; no clear D gene. CDR1 is LNHDA and CDR2 is SQIVND in the germline V gene (reference sequence). V gave up 8 bases and J gave up 4 bases, with 23 bases separating them. The CDR3 is 16 residues long. For the CDR3, the DNA is TGTGCCAGTCGATCCCCCTCTCTACGGCAGGCCACTGAAGCTTTCTTT. This translates into CASRSPSLRQATEAFF.

The rearrangement links TRBV2 to TRBJ2-5, with 7 nucleotides matching TRBD2. Trimming cost V 3 bases and J 5 bases; bases outside gene matches: 0. This CDR3 has 12 amino acids. Germline V CDR1 and CDR2: SNHLY, FYNNEI. CDR3 DNA sequence: TGTGCCAGCAGTGACGGGGGGGAGACCCAGTACTTC. It translates to CASSDGGETQYF.

In DNA form, the CDR3 reads TGTGCCAGCAGCCCAGGACAGAGATACACAGATACGCAGTATTTT. Translated, it gives CASSPGQRYTDTQYF. The genes are TRBV11-3 and TRBJ2-3; D might be TRBD1 (6 bases). The germline V gene has CDR1 SGHNT and CDR2 YENEEA. V was shortened by 5 bases and J by 2 bases, with 14 bases between the two germline ends. The CDR3 has 15 amino acids.

V is TRBV29-1 and J is TRBJ2-7; 7 bases are shared with TRBD1. CDR1 SQVTM and CDR2 ANQGSEA come from the germline V gene. V gave up 7 bases and J gave up 6 bases; unmatched junction bases: 6. This CDR3 comprises 11 residues. The CDR3 nucleotides are TGCAGCGCCCACAGGGGCGGCGAGCAGTACTTC. As protein: CSAHRGGEQYF.

This chain uses TRBV2 with TRBJ2-3; D gene ambiguous. The CDR3 has 16 amino acids. The V end was cut by 6 bases, the J end by 0 bases, with 16 bases between. The germline V gene encodes CDR1 SNHLY and CDR2 FYNNEI. The chain's CDR3 is CASSPRYFSSTDTQYF. The CDR3 DNA is TGTGCCAGCAGCCCCCGGTACTTCTCGAGCACAGATACGCAGTATTTT.

In this sample, this clone turned up a few times. V gene TRBV18 combines with J gene TRBJ2-7; a possible D gene is TRBD1 (5 bases). Germline V gene data show CDR1 as KGHSH and CDR2 as LQKENI. This CDR3 is built from 17 residues. V gave up 2 bases and J gave up 4 bases, with 21 bases separating them. The CDR3 region is CASSPFLGQVLLYEQYF. CDR3 nucleotides: TGTGCCAGCTCACCATTCCTGGGGCAGGTTTTATTATACGAGCAGTACTTC.

The V gene is TRBV5-3, the J gene TRBJ2-7, with D possibly matching TRBD2 (5 bases). TRBV5-3 is filed as an ORF, its function uncertain. Trimming took off 1 base at V and 3 bases at J, with 14 bases between the two ends. The CDR3 loop spans 15 amino acids. The CDR3 DNA is TGTGCCAGAAGCTTGACGGGAAAACCCCACTACGAGCAGTACTTC. It specifies CARSLTGKPHYEQYF.

Comment on this clone: One end of the junction fails to match germline, which may point to a read error. The chain is built from TRBV7-3 and TRBJ2-6; D perhaps matches TRBD1 (6 bases). This CDR3 spans 19 amino acids. The germline V gene encodes CDR1 SGHTA and CDR2 FQGTGA. The CDR3 region is CASSSPTRGQTSGANGLTF. The DNA for the CDR3 is TGTGCCAGCAGCTCCCCAACCCGGGGACAAACCTCTGGGGCCAACGGCCTGACTTTC.

This clone was detected a few times. The chain uses TRBV5-8 and TRBJ2-1; TRBD2 is a possible D gene (7 bases). V lost 4 bases, J lost 6 bases, and 26 bases lay in between. The V gene's germline CDR1 is SGHTS and CDR2 YDEGEE. This CDR3 contains 18 residues. This chain's CDR3 is CASSRGANFVLGFNEQFF. CDR3 nucleotide sequence: TGTGCCAGCAGCCGGGGGGCAAATTTTGTCTTAGGATTCAATGAGCAGTTCTTC.

The rearrangement joins TRBV6-4 to TRBJ2-3; D uncertain. V lost 1 base, J lost 2 bases, and 4 bases lay in between. CDR3 size: 13 residues. Germline CDR1 MRHNA, CDR2 SNTAGT. For the CDR3, the DNA is TGTGCCAGCAGTGACTTCTCCACAGATACGCAGTATTTT. It is translated as CASSDFSTDTQYF.

This clone was counted only a few times. The rearrangement uses TRBV4-3 and TRBJ1-2, with D perhaps TRBD1 (6 bases). This CDR3 has 14 amino acids. The V gene's germline CDR1 is LGHNA and CDR2 YSLEER. V gave up 1 base and J gave up 2 bases, with 8 bases separating them. The CDR3 sequence is CASSQVGGNYGYTF. The CDR3 coding sequence is TGCGCCAGCAGCCAAGTAGGGGGAAACTATGGCTACACCTTC.

The V and J genes are TRBV5-1 and TRBJ1-2, with D tentatively TRBD1 (6 bases). Trimming left V 3 bases short and J 6 bases short, with 15 bases between. CDR1 and CDR2 (germline): SGHRS, YFSETQ. The CDR3 is made up of 14 amino acids. The CDR3 DNA is TGCGCCAGCAGCTGGGGGGGCAGGGAGAATGGCTACACCTTC. This encodes CASSWGGRENGYTF. The whole variable domain, filled in from reference TRBV5-1 and TRBJ1-2, reads KAGVTQTPRYLIKTRGQQVTLSCSPISGHRSVSWYQQTPGQGLQFLFEYFSETQRNKGNFPGRFSGRQFSNSRSEMNVSTLELGDSALYLCASSWGGRENGYTFGSGTRLTVV.

The chain recombines TRBV5-1 with TRBJ1-1; 7 bases fit TRBD1. Unmatched junction bases numbered 13, after V lost 0 bases and J lost 2 bases. The germline CDR1 and CDR2 sequences are SGHRS and YFSETQ. The CDR3 contains 18 residues. CDR3 coding DNA: TGCGCCAGCAGCTTGGGGGGCGGAACAGGGGTCCTAAACACTGAAGCTTTCTTT. It codes for CASSLGGGTGVLNTEAFF.

The rearrangement joins TRBV11-3 to TRBJ2-2, with D perhaps TRBD2 (6 bases). CDR1 SGHNT and CDR2 YENEEA come from the germline V gene. The CDR3 has 14 amino acids. V was cut by 5 bases and J by 7 bases, with 14 bases left in between. As DNA, the CDR3 is TGTGCCAGCAGCCCGAGTTCCGGGAGCGGGGAGCTGTTTTTT. Translated, it gives CASSPSSGSGELFF.

J is TRBJ2-1 and V is TRBV11-1; D is possibly TRBD2 (5 bases). The CDR3 runs to 13 residues. Trimming removed 4 bases at V and 7 bases at J, with 11 bases between. Germline CDR1 reads SGHAT; CDR2 reads FQDESV (reference sequence). CDR3 in DNA: TGTGCCAGCAGCTCGTGGCGGAGGAATGAGCAGTTCTTC. The encoded protein is CASSSWRRNEQFF.

In this sample, this clone turned up a few times. The chain recombines TRBV27 with TRBJ2-2, with TRBD2 identical over 10 bases. Germline trimming cut 2 bases from V and 0 bases from J; bases unmatched to any gene: 3. The germline V gene has CDR1 MNHEY and CDR2 SMNVEV (reference sequence). The CDR3 loop spans 17 amino acids. CDR3 DNA: TGTGCCAGCAGTTTACTACTAGCGGGGTCGAACACCGGGGAGCTGTTTTTT. This sequence encodes CASSLLLAGSNTGELFF.

CDR3 region: CASSIGPGTGGFGSYNEQFF. CDR3 nucleotides: TGTGCCAGTAGTATTGGGCCCGGGACAGGGGGCTTTGGGTCCTACAATGAGCAGTTCTTC. The J gene is TRBJ2-1, the V gene TRBV19; 12 bases match TRBD1. Germline V gives CDR1 LNHDA, CDR2 SQIVND (reference sequence). This CDR3 is built from 20 residues. Losses at the gene ends were 3 bases for V and 1 base for J; bases not matched to a gene: 13. Looking up the rest from reference TRBV19 and TRBJ2-1 gives the full variable domain: DGGITQSPKYLFRKEGQNVTLSCEQNLNHDAMYWYRQDPGQGLRLIYYSQIVNDFQKGDIAEGYSVSREKKESFPLTVTSAQKNPTAFYLCASSIGPGTGGFGSYNEQFFGPGTRLTVL.

The genes are TRBV13 and TRBJ2-2; D is unresolved. Germline V gives CDR1 PRHDT, CDR2 FYEKMQ (reference sequence). V gave up 5 bases and J gave up 3 bases, with 10 bases separating them. The length of the CDR3 is 14 residues. Here the CDR3 reads CASSPEPYTGELFF. The CDR3 nucleotides read TGTGCCAGCAGCCCCGAGCCGTACACCGGGGAGCTGTTTTTT.

In this sample, this clone turned up once. The rearrangement links TRBV11-2 to TRBJ1-2; 8 positions match TRBD1. The CDR3 is made up of 15 amino acids. Germline CDR1 is SGHAT and CDR2 is FQNNGV. Losses at the gene ends were 5 bases for V and 5 bases for J; bases not matched to a gene: 10. CDR3 in DNA: TGTGCCAGCAGCCCCGACAGGGGCGTTTCTTATGGCTACACCTTC. Amino acids: CASSPDRGVSYGYTF.

The rearrangement joins TRBV4-1 to TRBJ2-1, with unresolved D. The germline gives CDR1 MGHRA, CDR2 YSYEKL. The CDR3 runs to 15 residues. V was pared by 0 bases and J by 3 bases, with 9 bases between. The CDR3 DNA sequence: TGCGCCAGCAGCCAAGATGGAGCAGACTACAATGAGCAGTTCTTC. Encoded protein: CASSQDGADYNEQFF.